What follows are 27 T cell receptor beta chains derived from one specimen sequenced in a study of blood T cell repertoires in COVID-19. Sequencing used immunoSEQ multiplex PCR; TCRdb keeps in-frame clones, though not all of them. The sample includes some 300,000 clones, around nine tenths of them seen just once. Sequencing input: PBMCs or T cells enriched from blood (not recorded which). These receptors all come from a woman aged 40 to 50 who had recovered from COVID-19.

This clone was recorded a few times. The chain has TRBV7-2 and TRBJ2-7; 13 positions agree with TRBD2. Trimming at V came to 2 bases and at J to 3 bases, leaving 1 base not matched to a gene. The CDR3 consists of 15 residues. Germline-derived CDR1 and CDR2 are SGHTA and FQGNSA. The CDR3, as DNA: TGTGCCAGCAGCTTAAGGACTAGCGGGAGCTACGAGCAGTACTTC. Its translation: CASSLRTSGSYEQYF.

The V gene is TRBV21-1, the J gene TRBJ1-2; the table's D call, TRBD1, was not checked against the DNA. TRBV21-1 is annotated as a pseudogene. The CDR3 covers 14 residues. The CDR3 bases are TGTGCCAGCAGCAAACAGGGGGTCCCCTATGGCTACACCTTC. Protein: CASSKQGVPYGYTF.

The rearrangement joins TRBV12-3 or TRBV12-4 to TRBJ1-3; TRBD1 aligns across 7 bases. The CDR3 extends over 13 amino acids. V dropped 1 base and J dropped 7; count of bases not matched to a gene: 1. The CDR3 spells CASSLGTGNTIYF. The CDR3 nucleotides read TGTGCCAGCAGTTTAGGGACAGGCAACACCATATATTTT.

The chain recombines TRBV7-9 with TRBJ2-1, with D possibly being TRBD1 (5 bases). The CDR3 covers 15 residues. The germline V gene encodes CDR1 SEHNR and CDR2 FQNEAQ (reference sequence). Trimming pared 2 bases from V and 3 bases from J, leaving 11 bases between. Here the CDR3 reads CASSLKAGHYNEQFF. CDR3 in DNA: TGTGCCAGCAGCTTAAAGGCAGGGCACTACAATGAGCAGTTCTTC.

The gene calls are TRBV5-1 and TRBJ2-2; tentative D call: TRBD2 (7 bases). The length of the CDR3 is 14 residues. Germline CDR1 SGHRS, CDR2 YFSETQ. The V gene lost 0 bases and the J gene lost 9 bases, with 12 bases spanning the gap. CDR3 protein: CASSLEPGGRELFF. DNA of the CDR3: TGCGCCAGCAGCTTGGAGCCCGGGGGGCGGGAGCTGTTTTTT. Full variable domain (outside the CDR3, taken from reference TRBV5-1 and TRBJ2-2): KAGVTQTPRYLIKTRGQQVTLSCSPISGHRSVSWYQQTPGQGLQFLFEYFSETQRNKGNFPGRFSGRQFSNSRSEMNVSTLELGDSALYLCASSLEPGGRELFFGEGSRLTVL.

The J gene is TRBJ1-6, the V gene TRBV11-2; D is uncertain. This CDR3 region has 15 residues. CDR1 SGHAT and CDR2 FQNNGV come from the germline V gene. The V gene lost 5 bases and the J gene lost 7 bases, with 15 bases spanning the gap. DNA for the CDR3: TGTGCCAGCAGCCCCCCCGGACGGGAAAATTCACCCCTCCACTTT. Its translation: CASSPPGRENSPLHF. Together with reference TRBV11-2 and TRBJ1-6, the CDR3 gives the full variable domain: EAGVAQSPRYKIIEKRQSVAFWCNPISGHATLYWYQQILGQGPKLLIQFQNNGVVDDSQLPKDRFSAERLKGVDSTLKIQPAKLEDSAVYLCASSPPGRENSPLHFGNGTRLTVT.

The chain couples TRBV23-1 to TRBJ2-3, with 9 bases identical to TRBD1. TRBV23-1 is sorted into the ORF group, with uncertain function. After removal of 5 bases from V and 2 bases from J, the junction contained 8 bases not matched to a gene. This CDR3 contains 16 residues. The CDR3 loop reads CASSRTGDAFTDTQYF. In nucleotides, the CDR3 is TGCGCCAGCAGTAGGACAGGGGACGCGTTCACAGATACGCAGTATTTT.

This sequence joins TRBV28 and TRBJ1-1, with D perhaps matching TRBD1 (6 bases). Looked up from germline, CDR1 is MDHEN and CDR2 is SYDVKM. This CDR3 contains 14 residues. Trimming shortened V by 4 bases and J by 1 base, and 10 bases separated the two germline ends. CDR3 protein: CASSYEQGNTEAFF. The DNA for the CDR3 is TGTGCCAGCAGTTATGAACAGGGGAACACTGAAGCTTTCTTT. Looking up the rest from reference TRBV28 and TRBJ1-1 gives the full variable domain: DVKVTQSSRYLVKRTGEKVFLECVQDMDHENMFWYRQDPGLGLRLIYFSYDVKMKEKGDIPEGYSVSREKKERFSLILESASTNQTSMYLCASSYEQGNTEAFFGQGTRLTVV.

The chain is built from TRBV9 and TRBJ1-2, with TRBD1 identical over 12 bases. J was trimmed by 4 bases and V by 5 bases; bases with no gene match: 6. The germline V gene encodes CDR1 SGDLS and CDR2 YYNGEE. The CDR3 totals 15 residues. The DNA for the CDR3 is TGTGCCAGCAGGGGACAGGGGGCGTCTGTCTATGGCTACACCTTC. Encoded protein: CASRGQGASVYGYTF.

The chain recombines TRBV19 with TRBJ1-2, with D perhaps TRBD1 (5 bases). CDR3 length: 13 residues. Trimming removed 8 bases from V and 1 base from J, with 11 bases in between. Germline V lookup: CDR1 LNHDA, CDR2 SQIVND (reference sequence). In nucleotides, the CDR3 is TGTGCCAGTTCGGACACGATTAACTATGGCTACACCTTC. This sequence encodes CASSDTINYGYTF.

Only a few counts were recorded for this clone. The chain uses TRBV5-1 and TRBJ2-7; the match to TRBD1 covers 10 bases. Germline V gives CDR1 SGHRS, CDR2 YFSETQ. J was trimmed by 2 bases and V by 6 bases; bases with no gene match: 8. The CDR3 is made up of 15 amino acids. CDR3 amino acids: CASNEAGTGAYEQYF. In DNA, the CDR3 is TGCGCCAGCAACGAAGCCGGGACAGGGGCCTACGAGCAGTACTTC. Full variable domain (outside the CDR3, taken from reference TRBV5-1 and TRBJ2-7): KAGVTQTPRYLIKTRGQQVTLSCSPISGHRSVSWYQQTPGQGLQFLFEYFSETQRNKGNFPGRFSGRQFSNSRSEMNVSTLELGDSALYLCASNEAGTGAYEQYFGPGTRLTVT.

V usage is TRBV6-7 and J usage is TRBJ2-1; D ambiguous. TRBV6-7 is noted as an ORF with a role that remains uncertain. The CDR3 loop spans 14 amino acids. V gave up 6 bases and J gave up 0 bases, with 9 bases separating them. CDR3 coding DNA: TGTGCCAGCAGCGACTCGAGCTCCTACAATGAGCAGTTCTTC. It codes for CASSDSSSYNEQFF.

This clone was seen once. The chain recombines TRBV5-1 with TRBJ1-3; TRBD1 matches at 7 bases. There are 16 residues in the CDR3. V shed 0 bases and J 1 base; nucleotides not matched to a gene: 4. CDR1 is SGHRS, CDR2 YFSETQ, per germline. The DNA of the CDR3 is TGCGCCAGCAGCTTGGACGTACAGGGGTCTGGAAACACCATATATTTT. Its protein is CASSLDVQGSGNTIYF.

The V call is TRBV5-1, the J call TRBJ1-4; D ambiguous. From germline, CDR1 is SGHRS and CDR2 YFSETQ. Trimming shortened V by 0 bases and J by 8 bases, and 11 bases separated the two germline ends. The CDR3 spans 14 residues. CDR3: CASSLEASGEKLFF. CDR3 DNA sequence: TGCGCCAGCAGCTTGGAAGCCTCGGGGGAAAAACTGTTTTTT.

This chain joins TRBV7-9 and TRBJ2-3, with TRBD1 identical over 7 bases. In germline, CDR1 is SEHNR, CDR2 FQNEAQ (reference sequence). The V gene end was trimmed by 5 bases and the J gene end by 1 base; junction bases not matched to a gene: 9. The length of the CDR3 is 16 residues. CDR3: CASSLKMGQRTDTQYF. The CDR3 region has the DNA TGTGCCAGCAGCCTTAAAATGGGACAGCGCACAGATACGCAGTATTTT.

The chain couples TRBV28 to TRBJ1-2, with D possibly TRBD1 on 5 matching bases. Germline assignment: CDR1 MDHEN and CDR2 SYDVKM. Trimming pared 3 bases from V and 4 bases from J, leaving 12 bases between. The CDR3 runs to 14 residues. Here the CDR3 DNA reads TGTGCCAGCAGTTTGACCGGGACTTCCTATGGCTACACCTTC. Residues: CASSLTGTSYGYTF.

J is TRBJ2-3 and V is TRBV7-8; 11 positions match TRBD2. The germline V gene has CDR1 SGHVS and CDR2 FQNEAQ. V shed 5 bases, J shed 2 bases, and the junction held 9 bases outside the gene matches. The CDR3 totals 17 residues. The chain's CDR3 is CASSPGASGGFTDTQYF. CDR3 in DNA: TGTGCCAGCAGCCCTGGGGCTAGCGGGGGGTTCACAGATACGCAGTATTTT.

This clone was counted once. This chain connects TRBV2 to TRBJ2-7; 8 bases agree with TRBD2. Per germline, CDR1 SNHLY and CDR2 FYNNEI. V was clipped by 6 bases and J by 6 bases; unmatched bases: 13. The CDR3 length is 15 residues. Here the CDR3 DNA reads TGTGCCAGCAGCCCGGGAGGGACTAGACGATCCGAGCAGTACTTC. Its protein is CASSPGGTRRSEQYF.

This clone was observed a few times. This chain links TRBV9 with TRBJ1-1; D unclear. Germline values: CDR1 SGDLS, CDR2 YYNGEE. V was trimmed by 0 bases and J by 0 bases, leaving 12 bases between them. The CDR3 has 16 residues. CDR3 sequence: CASSVVGKYMNTEAFF. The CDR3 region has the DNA TGTGCCAGCAGCGTAGTCGGGAAATATATGAACACTGAAGCTTTCTTT.

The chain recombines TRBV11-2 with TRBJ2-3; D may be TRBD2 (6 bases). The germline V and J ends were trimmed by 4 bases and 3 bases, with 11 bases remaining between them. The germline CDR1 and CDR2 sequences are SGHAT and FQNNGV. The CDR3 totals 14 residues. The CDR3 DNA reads TGTGCCAGCAGCTCGGGACTCAGAACAGATACGCAGTATTTT. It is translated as CASSSGLRTDTQYF.

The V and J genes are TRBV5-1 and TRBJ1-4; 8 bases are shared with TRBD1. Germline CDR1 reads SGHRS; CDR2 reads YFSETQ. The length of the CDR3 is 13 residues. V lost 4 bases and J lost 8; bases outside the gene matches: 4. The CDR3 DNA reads TGCGCCAGCAGCACACGGGACAGGGAAAAACTGTTTTTT. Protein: CASSTRDREKLFF.

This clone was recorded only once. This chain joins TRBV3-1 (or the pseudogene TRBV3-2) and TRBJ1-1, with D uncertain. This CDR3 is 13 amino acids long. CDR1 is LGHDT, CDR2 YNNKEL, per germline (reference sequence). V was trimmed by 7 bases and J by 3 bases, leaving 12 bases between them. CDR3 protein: CASKRVGDTEAFF. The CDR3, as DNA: TGTGCCAGCAAGAGGGTTGGGGACACTGAAGCTTTCTTT.

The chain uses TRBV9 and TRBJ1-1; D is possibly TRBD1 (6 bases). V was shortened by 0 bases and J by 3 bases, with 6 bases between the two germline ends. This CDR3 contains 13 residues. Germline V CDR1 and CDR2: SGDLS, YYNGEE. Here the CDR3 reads CASSVDRDTEAFF. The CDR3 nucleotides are TGTGCCAGCAGCGTAGACAGGGACACTGAAGCTTTCTTT.

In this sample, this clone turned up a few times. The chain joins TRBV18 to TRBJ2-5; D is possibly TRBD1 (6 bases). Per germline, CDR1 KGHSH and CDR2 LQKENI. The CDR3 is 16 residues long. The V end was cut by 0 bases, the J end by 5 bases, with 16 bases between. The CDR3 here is CASSPPDRIYIETQYF. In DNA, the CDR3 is TGTGCCAGCTCACCACCCGACAGGATTTATATTGAGACCCAGTACTTC.

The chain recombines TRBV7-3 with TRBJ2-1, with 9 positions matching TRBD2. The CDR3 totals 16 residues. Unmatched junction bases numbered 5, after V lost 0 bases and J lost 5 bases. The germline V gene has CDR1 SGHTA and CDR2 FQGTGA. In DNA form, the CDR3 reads TGTGCCAGCAGCTTAACCGCGGGACTAGCAGACAATGAGCAGTTCTTC. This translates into CASSLTAGLADNEQFF.

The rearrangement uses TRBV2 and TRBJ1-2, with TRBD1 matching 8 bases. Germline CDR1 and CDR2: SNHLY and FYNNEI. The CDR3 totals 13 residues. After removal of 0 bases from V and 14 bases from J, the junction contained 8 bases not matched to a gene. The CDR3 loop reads CASSEARTGPWTF. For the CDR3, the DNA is TGTGCCAGCAGTGAAGCGCGGACAGGGCCATGGACCTTC.

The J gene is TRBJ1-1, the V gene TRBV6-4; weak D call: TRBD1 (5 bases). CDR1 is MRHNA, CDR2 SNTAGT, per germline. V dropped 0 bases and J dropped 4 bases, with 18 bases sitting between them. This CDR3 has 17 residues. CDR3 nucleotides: TGTGCCAGCAGTGACTCGTCCCCCGTTTTAAGGGGCACTGAAGCTTTCTTT. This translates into CASSDSSPVLRGTEAFF.